The 30 T cell receptor beta chains in this list originate from one sample, sequenced in a study of cytomegalovirus exposure and HLA in healthy donors. A multiplex PCR was run with 60 Vbeta primers and 13 Jbeta primers. The repertoire was sequenced with immunoSEQ multiplex PCR; TCRdb's copy has only in-frame clones and lacks some. This sample has some 190,000 clones, with roughly 80% found just once. Sequenced input: PBMCs. The receptors come from a woman aged 25 to 45 in good health and CMV-seropositive.

As DNA, the CDR3 is TGTGCCAGTCGGGAACCGGGACTAGGGATTGAGACCCAGTACTTC. Its protein product is CASREPGLGIETQYF. The V and J genes are TRBV19 and TRBJ2-5, with 8 bases matching TRBD2. With V trimmed by 8 bases and J by 5 bases, 13 bases remained unmatched. Germline lookup yields CDR1 LNHDA and CDR2 SQIVND (reference sequence). This CDR3 contains 15 residues.

CDR3 nucleotide sequence: TGTGCCAGCTCACCGCCGGGCAGGGGGCCCTATCAGCCCCAGCATTTT. It is translated as CASSPPGRGPYQPQHF. The chain uses TRBV18 and TRBJ1-5; 8 positions agree with TRBD1. Germline V gene sequence: CDR1 KGHSH, CDR2 LQKENI. The ends lost 3 bases at V and 5 bases at J; junction bases unmatched: 9. The CDR3 is 16 amino acids.

This sequence joins TRBV29-1 and TRBJ2-5, with D perhaps TRBD2 (7 bases). Germline V lookup: CDR1 SQVTM, CDR2 ANQGSEA. The CDR3 contains 14 residues. V was cut by 7 bases and J by 5 bases, with 20 bases left in between. The CDR3 sequence is CSAGGGALLETQYF. CDR3 nucleotides: TGCAGCGCTGGGGGGGGCGCCTTACTTGAGACCCAGTACTTC.

V usage is TRBV5-1 and J usage is TRBJ2-3; 7 nucleotides align to TRBD1. Germline trimming cut 2 bases from V and 4 bases from J; bases unmatched to any gene: 4. The CDR3 length is 14 residues. The germline V gene encodes CDR1 SGHRS and CDR2 YFSETQ. CDR3 bases: TGCGCCAGCAGCTTAGGGGGCGTCGCAGATACGCAGTATTTT. Amino acids: CASSLGGVADTQYF.

The gene calls are TRBV19 and TRBJ1-5; the match to TRBD1 covers 9 bases. The CDR3 is 19 residues long. Losses at the gene ends were 2 bases for V and 0 bases for J; bases not matched to a gene: 11. Germline CDR1 reads LNHDA; CDR2 reads SQIVND (reference sequence). DNA of the CDR3: TGTGCCAGTAGTATACCGGGACAGGGTCGATCACATAGCAATCAGCCCCAGCATTTT. Its protein is CASSIPGQGRSHSNQPQHF. Variable domain in full (rest from reference TRBV19 and TRBJ1-5): DGGITQSPKYLFRKEGQNVTLSCEQNLNHDAMYWYRQDPGQGLRLIYYSQIVNDFQKGDIAEGYSVSREKKESFPLTVTSAQKNPTAFYLCASSIPGQGRSHSNQPQHFGDGTRLSIL.

A few counts support this clone. V is TRBV29-1 and J is TRBJ2-3, with TRBD2 matching over 8 bases. The V gene end was trimmed by 8 bases and the J gene end by 5 bases; junction bases not matched to a gene: 9. This CDR3 is 13 amino acids long. Per germline, CDR1 SQVTM and CDR2 ANQGSEA. CDR3 in DNA: TGCAGCTCTCAGCGGGAGAGGGGAGATACGCAGTATTTT. Its protein is CSSQRERGDTQYF.

The chain combines TRBV4-3 with TRBJ2-6; TRBD1 matches at 8 bases. After removal of 1 base from V and 9 bases from J, the junction contained 11 bases not matched to a gene. The germline CDR1 and CDR2 sequences are LGHNA and YSLEER. The CDR3 loop spans 17 amino acids. CDR3 region: CASSQASGGGLGNVLTF. CDR3 nucleotides: TGCGCCAGCAGCCAAGCCTCAGGGGGCGGGTTGGGCAACGTCCTGACTTTC.

The chain carries TRBV5-1 and TRBJ2-7; 7 nucleotides match TRBD2. The CDR3 extends over 16 amino acids. Losses at the gene ends were 1 base for V and 2 bases for J; bases not matched to a gene: 9. The germline gives CDR1 SGHRS, CDR2 YFSETQ. The CDR3: CASSLTGGSFTYEQYF. CDR3 bases: TGCGCCAGCAGCTTGACTGGCGGGAGCTTCACCTACGAGCAGTACTTC.

CDR3 sequence (DNA): TGTGCCAGCTCACCGACAGGGGTGCGCACTGAAGCTTTCTTT. It translates to CASSPTGVRTEAFF. The chain joins TRBV18 to TRBJ1-1; TRBD1 matches at 8 bases. CDR1 and CDR2 (germline): KGHSH, LQKENI. This CDR3 is built from 14 residues. J lost 4 bases, V lost 3 bases, and 4 bases had no gene match.

V is TRBV11-3 and J is TRBJ2-5; the match to TRBD1 covers 8 bases. J gave up 5 bases and V 5 bases, and 16 bases lay outside the gene matches. This CDR3 contains 17 residues. The germline gives CDR1 SGHNT, CDR2 YENEEA. CDR3: CASSQYRGQGSDETQYF. The CDR3 DNA sequence: TGTGCCAGCAGCCAGTACCGAGGACAGGGTTCGGACGAGACCCAGTACTTC. The variable domain in full, completed from reference TRBV11-3 and TRBJ2-5, reads EAGVVQSPRYKIIEKKQPVAFWCNPISGHNTLYWYLQNLGQGPELLIRYENEEAVDDSQLPKDRFSAERLKGVDSTLKIQPAELGDSAVYLCASSQYRGQGSDETQYFGPGTRLLVL.

This clone was detected a few times. The chain carries TRBV27 and TRBJ1-2; possible D gene TRBD1, 5 bases. CDR3 size: 14 residues. V lost 4 bases and J 4 bases, leaving 13 bases between the germline ends. CDR1 is MNHEY and CDR2 is SMNVEV in the germline V gene (reference sequence). The CDR3 sequence is CASSWDGGPYGYTF. CDR3 in DNA: TGTGCCAGCAGTTGGGACGGGGGTCCCTATGGCTACACCTTC.

The genes are TRBV19 and TRBJ1-5; possible D gene TRBD1, 6 bases. Trimming pared 5 bases from V and 11 bases from J, leaving 13 bases between. Germline loops: CDR1 LNHDA, CDR2 SQIVND (reference sequence). CDR3 size: 12 residues. CDR3: CASSFLQGTQHF. The CDR3 nucleotides are TGTGCCAGTAGTTTCCTACAGGGAACCCAGCATTTT.

The CDR3 nucleotides read TGTGCCAGCAGTTTATGGACCGTAGGGATGGACAGATCACCCCTCCACTTT. As protein: CASSLWTVGMDRSPLHF. The chain joins TRBV27 to TRBJ1-6, with D possibly being TRBD1 (6 bases). V dropped 1 base and J dropped 10 bases, with 20 bases sitting between them. The length of the CDR3 is 17 residues. CDR1 is MNHEY, CDR2 SMNVEV, per germline (reference sequence).

V usage is TRBV6-4 and J usage is TRBJ2-1; 10 bases fit TRBD1. Germline V gene data show CDR1 as MRHNA and CDR2 as SNTAGT. CDR3 size: 15 residues. The V and J ends lost 6 bases and 2 bases, in that order; junction bases with no gene match: 4. DNA of the CDR3: TGTGCCAGCAGGAGAGACAGGGGGCCCTACAATGAGCAGTTCTTC. Protein product: CASRRDRGPYNEQFF.

The J gene is TRBJ1-5, the V gene TRBV28; TRBD1 is a possible D gene (6 bases). The CDR3 runs to 15 residues. Germline CDR1 MDHEN, CDR2 SYDVKM. Trimming took 6 bases from V and 6 from J, leaving 18 bases between them. The CDR3 sequence is CASSRVIGGGQPQHF. The CDR3 DNA sequence: TGTGCCAGCAGCCGCGTCATAGGGGGGGGTCAGCCCCAGCATTTT.

The V gene is TRBV7-9, the J gene TRBJ1-3; D remains unclear. CDR3 length: 15 residues. Germline CDR1 SEHNR, CDR2 FQNEAQ (reference sequence). Trimming took 5 bases from V and 4 from J, leaving 15 bases between them. Written as DNA, the CDR3 is TGTGCCAGCAGCCCCCCCTTGAGGGTGGGAAACACCATATATTTT. Protein sequence: CASSPPLRVGNTIYF. Using reference TRBV7-9 and TRBJ1-3 for the parts outside the CDR3, the full variable domain is DTGVSQNPRHKITKRGQNVTFRCDPISEHNRLYWYRQTLGQGPEFLTYFQNEAQLEKSRLLSDRFSAERPKGSFSTLEIQRTEQGDSAMYLCASSPPLRVGNTIYFGEGSWLTVV.

The genes are TRBV4-2 and TRBJ2-5; 8 bases agree with TRBD1. This CDR3 has 17 residues. Germline CDR1 LGHNA, CDR2 YNFKEQ. V was pared by 1 base and J by 3 bases, with 10 bases of the junction left unmatched. CDR3 in amino acids: CASSQGDTQGAEETQYF. CDR3 nucleotides: TGTGCCAGCAGCCAAGGGGATACCCAGGGGGCGGAAGAGACCCAGTACTTC.

For the CDR3, the DNA is TGCGCCAGCAGTCCTACAGGGGGGAGGTACGACGGGGAGCTGTTTTTT. It specifies CASSPTGGRYDGELFF. The gene calls are TRBV5-1 and TRBJ2-2, with 8 bases lining up with TRBD1. V gave up 5 bases and J gave up 7 bases; unmatched junction bases: 13. This CDR3 is 16 amino acids long. CDR1 is SGHRS and CDR2 is YFSETQ in the germline V gene.

V usage is TRBV11-2 and J usage is TRBJ1-2; D may be TRBD1 (6 bases). The germline CDR1 and CDR2 sequences are SGHAT and FQNNGV. V shed 0 bases and J shed 5 bases, with 13 bases lying between them. The CDR3 length is 15 residues. CDR3 sequence reads: CASSLERRGIYGYTF. DNA for the CDR3: TGTGCCAGCAGCTTAGAGCGCAGGGGAATATATGGCTACACCTTC.

A word on this clone: The sample holds other DNA sequences that translate to the same CDR3. The chain couples TRBV5-4 to TRBJ1-4; D gene unclear. V was pared by 2 bases and J by 0 bases, with 5 bases between. The CDR3 consists of 14 residues. Germline V CDR1 and CDR2: SGHNT, YYREEE (reference sequence). CDR3 nucleotides: TGTGCCAGCAGCTTAGGAGCAACTAATGAAAAACTGTTTTTT. The encoded protein is CASSLGATNEKLFF. The entire variable domain, with the rest obtained from reference TRBV5-4 and TRBJ1-4, is as follows: ETGVTQSPTHLIKTRGQQVTLRCSSQSGHNTVSWYQQALGQGPQFIFQYYREEENGRGNFPPRFSGLQFPNYSSELNVNALELDDSALYLCASSLGATNEKLFFGSGTQLSVL.

Concerning this clone: The same CDR3 arises from other DNA sequences in this sample as well. This sequence joins TRBV27 and TRBJ1-5; 7 positions agree with TRBD1. CDR3 length: 14 residues. J was trimmed by 6 bases and V by 0 bases; bases with no gene match: 2. The germline CDR1 and CDR2 sequences are MNHEY and SMNVEV (reference sequence). CDR3 sequence reads: CASSLSQGFQPQHF. The CDR3 DNA is TGTGCCAGCAGTTTATCACAGGGGTTTCAGCCCCAGCATTTT.

Only a few counts were recorded for this clone. CDR3 DNA: TGTGCCAGCAGTGGTCACAGTAGTGAAAAACTGTTTTTT. It codes for CASSGHSSEKLFF. This chain joins TRBV6-1 and TRBJ1-4; D uncertain. This CDR3 contains 13 residues. The germline V and J ends were trimmed by 4 bases and 7 bases, with 10 bases remaining between them. Germline values: CDR1 MNHNS, CDR2 SASEGT.

V is TRBV5-5 and J is TRBJ1-5; a possible D gene is TRBD1 (5 bases). The CDR3 totals 15 residues. Germline V gene lookup returns CDR1 SGHKS and CDR2 YYEKEE (reference sequence). The ends were cut back, 4 bases at V and 2 bases at J, with 13 bases in the middle. CDR3 region: CASSPEGLRNQPQHF. The DNA for the CDR3 is TGTGCCAGCAGCCCGGAGGGACTTCGCAATCAGCCCCAGCATTTT.

This chain joins TRBV6-5 and TRBJ1-1, with D possibly TRBD1 on 6 matching bases. V was clipped by 0 bases and J by 0 bases, with 11 bases between them. This CDR3 has 16 amino acids. Germline CDR1 MNHEY, CDR2 SVGAGI. CDR3 bases: TGTGCCAGCAGTTACTCAAGACAGGTTATGAACACTGAAGCTTTCTTT. This sequence encodes CASSYSRQVMNTEAFF.

This chain connects TRBV4-1 to TRBJ1-4; 7 bases align to TRBD1. The V and J ends lost 2 bases and 4 bases, in that order; junction bases with no gene match: 10. Per the germline V gene, CDR1 is MGHRA and CDR2 is YSYEKL. The length of the CDR3 is 17 residues. CDR3 in amino acids: CASSQTGTASLNEKLFF. The DNA of the CDR3 is TGCGCCAGCAGCCAAACCGGGACAGCGAGTCTTAATGAAAAACTGTTTTTT.

The chain links TRBV2 to TRBJ1-4, with 8 bases identical to TRBD1. Germline V lookup: CDR1 SNHLY, CDR2 FYNNEI. V was pared by 5 bases and J by 4 bases, with 9 bases of the junction left unmatched. The CDR3 covers 16 residues. CDR3 loop: CASSWTGRGDNEKLFF. DNA for the CDR3: TGTGCCAGCAGTTGGACAGGGAGGGGAGATAATGAAAAACTGTTTTTT.

This clone was counted a single time. V gene TRBV4-3 combines with J gene TRBJ1-2; 10 bases are a match to TRBD1. CDR3 size: 17 residues. Germline trimming cut 0 bases from V and 2 bases from J; bases unmatched to any gene: 6. In germline, CDR1 is LGHNA, CDR2 YSLEER. The CDR3 region is CASSQETPDRGNYGYTF. The CDR3 DNA reads as TGCGCCAGCAGCCAAGAAACACCGGACAGGGGGAACTATGGCTACACCTTC.

This clone was picked up a small number of times. The V call is TRBV2, the J call TRBJ2-7, with D maybe TRBD2 (5 bases). V gave up 6 bases and J gave up 7 bases, with 16 bases separating them. CDR1 is SNHLY, CDR2 FYNNEI, per germline. The CDR3 spans 13 residues. CDR3 in amino acids: CASSLGGLGEQYF. The CDR3 region has the DNA TGTGCCAGCAGCCTTGGAGGACTTGGGGAGCAGTACTTC.

The chain combines TRBV19 with TRBJ1-6; D gene uncertain. Trimming took 8 bases from V and 10 from J, leaving 18 bases between them. The CDR3 spans 14 residues. From germline, CDR1 is LNHDA and CDR2 SQIVND (reference sequence). CDR3 nucleotides: TGTGCCAGTCAAGAAGACTGGTTTAGGTCACCCCTCCACTTT. Its protein is CASQEDWFRSPLHF.

CDR3 coding DNA: TGCGCCAGCGGCACGAGGGCCTCTGAAGCTTTCTTT. This translates into CASGTRASEAFF. The genes are TRBV10-2 and TRBJ1-1; unclear D gene. CDR1 and CDR2 (germline): WSHSY, SAAADI. V was clipped by 8 bases and J by 6 bases, with 13 bases between them. The CDR3 covers 12 residues.